This T cell receptor (beta chain) is drawn from a study of shared clonotypes between healthy human individuals. Overall study: Three plates each covered CD4 naive and memory; CD8 naive two, CD8 memory one.

Germline V gene lookup returns CDR1 SGHKS and CDR2 YYEKEE (reference sequence). The V end was cut by 4 bases, the J end by 0 bases, with 13 bases between. The CDR3 is 15 amino acids. This table comes from immunoSEQ multiplex PCR, and its TCRdb copy is limited to in-frame clones, with some not included. The sample records about 2 million clones, over 85% being singletons. Naive-designated CD8 cells lacked CD45RO, were positively enriched for CCR7, and omitted terminally differentiated effector memory CD45RA+ cells. This sequence originates from a man between 18 and 29 years old in good health. The sequenced material came from naive CD8+ T cells sorted from blood. The chain employs TRBV5-5 and TRBJ1-1; D is unresolved. The CDR3 spells CASSLDIFLNTEAFF. The CDR3 DNA is TGTGCCAGCAGCCTCGACATATTTCTGAACACTGAAGCTTTCTTT.